Listed here are 7 T cell receptor beta chains from one sample, sequenced in a study of patients and donors after allogeneic stem cell transplantation. TCRdb ran MiXCR on the RT-PCR reads and lists one entry per CDR3 protein. This sample has tens of thousands of distinct CDR3 sequences; about 48% occur once, and the top ten carry about 58%. Sequenced sample: blood, either unsorted or a sorted T cell fraction (not recorded which). The receptor set was obtained from a human donor who was either an allogeneic HSCT recipient or a stem cell or donor lymphocyte infusion donor (not recorded which). It is not recorded whose cells these are; they may come from a transplant donor.

This clonotype was found a few times. V usage is TRBV25-1 and J usage is TRBJ1-1; D is perhaps TRBD1 (6 bases). CDR1 is MGHDK, CDR2 SYGVNS, per germline. CDR3 length: 15 amino acids. Trimming pared 2 bases from V and 1 base from J, leaving 11 bases between. The CDR3 loop reads CASSELDRPNTEAFF. In DNA form, the CDR3 reads TGTGCCAGCAGTGAACTCGACAGGCCGAACACTGAAGCTTTCTTT.

The V and J genes are TRBV6-2 or TRBV6-3 and TRBJ1-1, with TRBD1 matching 7 bases. V was clipped by 4 bases and J by 5 bases; unmatched bases: 7. The CDR3 runs 14 residues. Germline V CDR1 and CDR2: MNHEY, SVGEGT. The CDR3 loop is CASSSGQRTTEAFF. The CDR3 nucleotides read TGTGCCAGCAGTTCGGGACAGAGAACGACTGAAGCTTTCTTT.

The chain couples TRBV11-2 to TRBJ2-4, with 9 bases matching TRBD2. The CDR3 loop spans 16 amino acids. Trimming removed 5 bases from V and 0 bases from J; junction bases left unmatched: 5. Germline V gives CDR1 SGHAT, CDR2 FQNNGV. CDR3 sequence (DNA): TGTGCCAGCAGCCTGACTAGCGGAATAGCCAAAAACATTCAGTACTTC. Translated, it gives CASSLTSGIAKNIQYF.

This clonotype turned up a few times. This CDR3 is CASSVAQDQPQHF. The CDR3 DNA reads as TGTGCCAGCAGCGTAGCCCAGGATCAGCCCCAGCATTTT. The V gene is TRBV9, the J gene TRBJ1-5; no definite D call. The V end lost 0 bases, the J end lost 5 bases, and 6 bases lay between the germline ends. Germline-derived CDR1 and CDR2 are SGDLS and YYNGEE. The CDR3 consists of 13 residues. The variable domain in full, completed from reference TRBV9 and TRBJ1-5, reads DSGVTQTPKHLITATGQRVTLRCSPRSGDLSVYWYQQSLDQGLQFLIQYYNGEERAKGNILERFSAQQFPDLHSELNLSSLELGDSALYFCASSVAQDQPQHFGDGTRLSIL.

The V call is TRBV7-9, the J call TRBJ1-1; D is perhaps TRBD1 (5 bases). This CDR3 contains 13 residues. Germline lookup yields CDR1 SEHNR and CDR2 FQNEAQ (reference sequence). V dropped 8 bases and J dropped 6 bases, with 16 bases sitting between them. CDR3 amino acids: CASGPGSGAEAFF. CDR3 nucleotide sequence: TGTGCCAGCGGCCCAGGGAGCGGGGCTGAAGCTTTCTTT.

J is TRBJ1-1 and V is TRBV12-3 or TRBV12-4, with no clear D. The CDR3 runs 14 residues. Trimming pared 3 bases from V and 3 bases from J, leaving 11 bases between. The CDR3 DNA reads TGTGCCAGCAGTTTGCCTCGACGGTACACTGAAGCTTTCTTT. The encoded protein is CASSLPRRYTEAFF.

In this sample, this clonotype turned up a few times. This chain joins TRBV9 and TRBJ1-6; D remains ambiguous. CDR1 and CDR2 from the germline V gene are SGDLS and YYNGEE. The V gene lost 2 bases and the J gene lost 14 bases, with 8 bases spanning the gap. There are 11 residues in the CDR3. CDR3 loop: CASSVDGSLHF. CDR3 sequence (DNA): TGTGCCAGCAGCGTTGACGGATCCCTCCACTTT.